A selection of T cell receptor beta chains follows, all from one sample in a study of T cells in Graves' hyperthyroidism and ophthalmopathy. TCRdb itself ran the multiplex PCR reads through MiXCR, one entry per CDR3 protein. The data contain more than 350,000 distinct CDR3 sequences, around 15% of them seen just once; the ten biggest clones take up about 21%. The sample was blood. The receptors shown here come from a woman aged 60-75 years with Graves' ophthalmopathy. Each CDR3 is given without its conserved first and last residue.

CDR3,length,V
ASRVGHMNTEAF,12,TRBV2
SAEGHSNTEAF,11,TRBV20-1
ASSEQGGYT,9,TRBV2
ASSPQGGDQPQH,12,TRBV7-2
SARRGQAPGELF,12,TRBV20-1
ASSEPGTAREAF,12,TRBV6-1
ASSQLGSDTQY,11,TRBV7-2
AISESRTSGTSTDTQY,16,TRBV10-3
SVDVLAGGGNEQF,13,TRBV29-1
ASSLVQGANADTQY,14,TRBV5-5
ASSYRTEAF,9,TRBV6-5
ASSLQESGPSTDTQY,15,TRBV5-1
ATNPPGSRGSYT,12,TRBV19
ASSQVGSYNSPLH,13,TRBV3-1
ASSLDGGNTEAF,12,TRBV5-1
ASSPGTGHTYEQY,13,TRBV12-3/TRBV12-4
ASSQDFSLEQY,11,TRBV3-1
ASSLPGSTYEQF,12,TRBV4-2
SATYSHSQGSYEQY,14,TRBV20-1
ASSIHAGGLGDTQY,14,TRBV19
ASIPEANTGELF,12,TRBV2
ASGPAGTSGYEQY,13,TRBV7-2
SVEEGSSYNEQF,12,TRBV29-1
ASSFGRGGNEQF,12,TRBV11-3
AWSRTSARTDTQY,13,TRBV30
ASSKLAGGGNEQF,13,TRBV7-9
ASSPGKGEQY,10,TRBV2
ASSHRSGRIQETQY,14,TRBV4-2
ASSQGWVGGYT,11,TRBV14
ASSATEAF,8,TRBV7-2
ASSLGQGLSNQPQH,14,TRBV7-2
ASSLGLGGNNEQF,13,TRBV27
ASRPAGAESYGYT,13,TRBV6-1
SAPPTGGDLYEQY,13,TRBV20-1
ASSPTSGHNEQF,12,TRBV18
SASGQGGEAQY,11,TRBV20-1
ASSLSSGESSYNEQF,15,TRBV28
ATSSPGGRNEQF,12,TRBV24-1
ASSLGGAAAKNIQY,14,TRBV12-3/TRBV12-4
ASSSYRATNTEAF,13,TRBV12-3/TRBV12-4
ASSPYSTINTEAF,13,TRBV28
ASSLGQNSYNEQF,13,TRBV11-2
SAPREGDRGNQPQH,14,TRBV20-1
ASSLSDSGNTIY,12,TRBV5-1
ATSRDRGLAGGETQY,15,TRBV15
ASSLVYRGPLTEAF,14,TRBV12-3/TRBV12-4